Listed below are T cell receptor beta chains from one sample, sequenced in a study of blood T cell repertoires in COVID-19. Profiling relied on immunoSEQ multiplex PCR, and the TCRdb table lists in-frame clones only, not all of them. Of roughly 16,000 clones in the sample, around 89% were seen once. Input material: peripheral blood. The receptors stem from a man older than 75 with acute or convalescent COVID-19. Each CDR3 is given with its conserved first and last residue. The D gene is left open where the match is weak. The size of a clone is reported for some rows only, either as once, few or many, or as a class for expanded clones.

CDR3aa,CDR3nt,d_gene,v_gene,abundance,j_gene
CASSSAGPSNQPQHF,TGTGCCAGCAGCTCGGCGGGACCGAGCAATCAGCCCCAGCATTTT,-,TRBV7-9,-,TRBJ1-5
CASSPVGNNQPQHF,TGTGCCAGCAGCCCAGTCGGGAACAATCAGCCCCAGCATTTT,-,TRBV7-8,once,TRBJ1-5
CASRNQGTGELFF,TGTGCCAGCAGAAACCAGGGCACCGGGGAGCTGTTTTTT,-,TRBV14,-,TRBJ2-2
CASSTTGTSGSSYNEQFF,TGTGCCAGTAGTACTACCGGGACTAGCGGGAGCTCCTACAATGAGCAGTTCTTC,TRBD2,TRBV19,-,TRBJ2-1
CASSRRTGGSYNEQFF,TGTGCCAGCAGCCGTCGGACAGGGGGCTCCTACAATGAGCAGTTCTTC,TRBD1,TRBV3-1/TRBV3-2,-,TRBJ2-1
CATSRDVGQGVAQHF,TGTGCCACCAGCAGAGATGTGGGGCAGGGGGTGGCCCAGCATTTT,TRBD1,TRBV15,-,TRBJ1-5
CASSYGEGNQPQHF,TGTGCCAGCAGTTACGGGGAGGGCAATCAGCCCCAGCATTTT,-,TRBV6-5,-,TRBJ1-5
CASSIAQWFETGANEQFF,TGTGCCAGTAGTATAGCTCAATGGTTCGAGACAGGGGCCAATGAGCAGTTCTTC,TRBD1,TRBV19,-,TRBJ2-1
CASSWASTGELFF,TGTGCCAGCAGTTGGGCATCCACCGGGGAGCTGTTTTTT,-,TRBV12-3/TRBV12-4,few,TRBJ2-2
CASSFGQGAGTEAFF,TGTGCCAGCAGCTTCGGACAGGGGGCAGGCACTGAAGCTTTCTTT,TRBD1,TRBV3-1/TRBV3-2,-,TRBJ1-1
CASSQGGNEKLFF,TGTGCCAGCAGCCAAGGAGGTAATGAAAAACTGTTTTTT,-,TRBV3-1/TRBV3-2,-,TRBJ1-4
CATRDTSYNEQFF,TGTGCCACACGGGACACCTCCTACAATGAGCAGTTCTTC,-,TRBV24-1,-,TRBJ2-1
CAITSGAGDTQYF,TGTGCCATCACCTCAGGGGCTGGAGATACGCAGTATTTT,-,TRBV10-3,-,TRBJ2-3
CASSGTGRKETQYF,TGTGCCAGCAGTGGGACAGGGAGGAAAGAGACCCAGTACTTC,TRBD1,TRBV2,-,TRBJ2-5
CASTTATGNTIYF,TGTGCCAGCACGACAGCAACTGGAAACACCATATATTTT,-,TRBV27,-,TRBJ1-3
CASSGLAGGTTNTQYF,TGTGCCAGCAGTGGACTAGCGGGGGGAACCACAAATACGCAGTATTTT,TRBD2,TRBV6-4,once,TRBJ2-3
CASSPPRPGGYNEQFF,TGTGCCAGCAGCCCCCCGAGGCCCGGCGGCTACAATGAGCAGTTCTTC,-,TRBV27,-,TRBJ2-1
CASSYTGYTDTQYF,TGTGCCAGCAGCTATACGGGATACACAGATACGCAGTATTTT,-,TRBV11-1,-,TRBJ2-3
CAISDFSGTGSYEQYF,TGTGCCATCAGTGATTTTTCCGGGACAGGGTCCTACGAGCAGTACTTC,TRBD1,TRBV10-3,-,TRBJ2-7
CASSFGDSKITEAFF,TGCGCCAGCAGCTTTGGGGACAGTAAAATCACTGAAGCTTTCTTT,TRBD1,TRBV5-1,-,TRBJ1-1
CASSLRGPQHF,TGTGCCAGCAGTCTTCGGGGGCCCCAGCATTTT,-,TRBV6-5,once,TRBJ1-5
CASSPQGQGKGYTQYF,TGTGCCAGCAGCCCCCAGGGACAGGGGAAGGGATATACGCAGTATTTT,TRBD1,TRBV13,-,TRBJ2-3
CASSGGGLSNQPQHF,TGTGCCAGCAGCGGGGGGGGCCTTAGCAATCAGCCCCAGCATTTT,-,TRBV2,-,TRBJ1-5
CASGPGTVDPTEQYF,TGTGCTAGTGGTCCAGGGACAGTCGACCCCACCGAGCAGTACTTC,TRBD1,TRBV12-5,few,TRBJ2-7
CASSPSSYEQYF,TGTGCCAGCTCACCGTCATCCTACGAGCAGTACTTC,-,TRBV18,-,TRBJ2-7
CASSVAPGRGRAETQYF,TGTGCCAGCAGCGTAGCCCCGGGCAGGGGGCGCGCAGAGACCCAGTACTTC,TRBD1,TRBV9,once,TRBJ2-5
CASSYKNTEAFF,TGTGCCAGCAGTTATAAGAACACTGAAGCTTTCTTT,-,TRBV13,-,TRBJ1-1
CASSPPGQSTDTQYF,TGTGCCAGCTCACCACCGGGACAGAGCACAGATACGCAGTATTTT,TRBD1,TRBV18,-,TRBJ2-3
CASGSTGTYGYTF,TGTGCTAGTGGTTCCACAGGGACCTATGGCTACACCTTC,-,TRBV12-5,-,TRBJ1-2
CASSLSGVTTGYTF,TGTGCCAGCAGTTTATCGGGGGTTACGACTGGCTACACCTTC,-,TRBV28,-,TRBJ1-2
CASSPTGGIEKLFF,TGTGCCAGCAGCCCGACAGGGGGCATTGAAAAACTGTTTTTT,TRBD1,TRBV6-5,-,TRBJ1-4
CASSPTGLTGNTIYF,TGTGCCAGCAGTCCGACAGGGTTAACTGGAAACACCATATATTTT,TRBD1,TRBV25-1,-,TRBJ1-3
CASAKETGMNTEAFF,TGTGCCAGCGCCAAAGAGACAGGGATGAACACTGAAGCTTTCTTT,TRBD1,TRBV7-9,-,TRBJ1-1
CASSLGGDTDTEAFF,TGTGCCAGCAGTCTTGGGGGGGATACGGACACTGAAGCTTTCTTT,-,TRBV25-1,-,TRBJ1-1
CASSHSGTASYEQYF,TGTGCCAGCAGCCACTCCGGGACAGCCTCCTACGAGCAGTACTTC,TRBD1,TRBV27,-,TRBJ2-7
CASSLGQGASEAFF,TGTGCCAGCAGCTTAGGGCAGGGGGCAAGTGAAGCTTTCTTT,TRBD1,TRBV7-6,-,TRBJ1-1
CASSPPTDVSGNTIYF,TGTGCCAGCAGCCCCCCGACAGACGTCTCTGGAAACACCATATATTTT,-,TRBV3-1/TRBV3-2,-,TRBJ1-3
CASSHLAGDGNEQYF,TGCGCCAGCAGCCATTTGGCGGGAGATGGGAACGAGCAGTACTTC,TRBD2,TRBV4-1,-,TRBJ2-7
CASIPGPGRDTGELFF,TGTGCCAGCATCCCAGGTCCGGGAAGAGACACCGGGGAGCTGTTTTTT,-,TRBV7-9,-,TRBJ2-2
CASSDFRDIPYEQYF,TGTGCCAGCAGTGATTTCCGGGACATCCCCTACGAGCAGTACTTC,-,TRBV25-1,-,TRBJ2-7
CASSGSARRETQYF,TGTGCCAGCTCAGGTAGCGCGCGGAGAGAGACCCAGTACTTC,-,TRBV18,-,TRBJ2-5
CASSEATGGEGYTF,TGTGCCAGCAGTGAGGCCACAGGGGGAGAAGGCTACACCTTC,TRBD1,TRBV2,-,TRBJ1-2
CASSPLSGESGNTIYF,TGTGCCAGTAGTCCACTCTCGGGAGAGTCTGGAAACACCATATATTTT,-,TRBV19,-,TRBJ1-3
CASSYDAGSQAFF,TGTGCCAGCAGTTATGACGCCGGGTCCCAAGCTTTCTTT,-,TRBV6-5,few,TRBJ1-1
CASSLRGSTDTQYF,TGTGCCAGCAGCTTAAGAGGGAGCACAGATACGCAGTATTTT,-,TRBV7-3,-,TRBJ2-3
CASSPHTDQPQHF,TGTGCCAGTAGTCCCCACACCGATCAGCCCCAGCATTTT,-,TRBV19,-,TRBJ1-5
CASSLDREETQYF,TGCGCCAGCAGCTTGGACAGGGAGGAGACCCAGTACTTC,-,TRBV5-1,-,TRBJ2-5
CASSWGQGARYEQYF,TGCGCCAGCAGCTGGGGACAGGGGGCTCGGTACGAGCAGTACTTC,TRBD1,TRBV5-1,-,TRBJ2-7
CASSLGQASTDTQYF,TGCGCCAGCAGCTTGGGACAGGCAAGCACAGATACGCAGTATTTT,-,TRBV5-1,-,TRBJ2-3
CASNILQGAGEKLFF,TGTGCCAGCAATATCCTTCAGGGGGCTGGGGAAAAACTGTTTTTT,TRBD1,TRBV6-5,-,TRBJ1-4
CASRDRGGNGYTF,TGTGCCAGCAGGGACAGGGGGGGGAATGGCTACACCTTC,TRBD1,TRBV12-3/TRBV12-4,-,TRBJ1-2
CASSRGTNPDTQYF,TGTGCCAGTAGTAGAGGGACTAATCCAGATACGCAGTATTTT,TRBD2,TRBV19,-,TRBJ2-3
CASSLFMNTEAFF,TGTGCCAGCAGCCTTTTTATGAACACTGAAGCTTTCTTT,-,TRBV2,-,TRBJ1-1
CASSLDSNTGELFF,TGTGCCAGCAGCTTAGACTCGAACACCGGGGAGCTGTTTTTT,-,TRBV7-9,-,TRBJ2-2
CASSPTGTSGSYEQYF,TGTGCCAGCAGCCCAACCGGGACTAGCGGGAGTTACGAGCAGTACTTC,TRBD2,TRBV7-9,-,TRBJ2-7
CASSSESGTYEKLFF,TGCGCCAGCAGCTCAGAAAGCGGGACCTATGAAAAACTGTTTTTT,-,TRBV5-1,-,TRBJ1-4
CSVETQQRETQYF,TGCAGCGTTGAGACTCAGCAACGAGAGACCCAGTACTTC,-,TRBV29-1,-,TRBJ2-5
CSVLLQGARTEAFF,TGCAGCGTTCTTCTACAGGGGGCGCGGACTGAAGCTTTCTTT,TRBD1,TRBV29-1,-,TRBJ1-1
CASSSPSTPAHGYTF,TGTGCCAGCAGCTCCCCCTCAACACCCGCCCATGGCTACACCTTC,-,TRBV5-4,-,TRBJ1-2